A single sample is the source of the 9 T cell receptor beta chains below, sequenced in a study of CD8+ T cells in alopecia areata. Extracted RNA was reverse transcribed, and the resulting cDNA served as sequencing template. This table comes from immunoSEQ multiplex PCR, and its TCRdb copy is limited to in-frame clones, with some not included. The sample shows 150,000 or so clones, around 50% of them seen only once. Material for sequencing was CD4+ T cells sorted from blood. The receptor set was obtained from a human donor with alopecia areata.

This chain uses TRBV4-2 with TRBJ1-2; TRBD1 is a possible D gene (5 bases). The CDR3 contains 14 residues. Germline V gene data show CDR1 as LGHNA and CDR2 as YNFKEQ. V lost 0 bases and J lost 8, with 13 bases in between. The CDR3, as DNA: TGTGCCAGCAGCCAAGATTTGGGGGGAGTGGGCTACACCTTC. Translating gives CASSQDLGGVGYTF.

The gene calls are TRBV29-1 and TRBJ2-1, with a tentative D call TRBD2 (6 bases). The V end was cut by 2 bases, the J end by 4 bases, with 9 bases between. Germline V CDR1 and CDR2: SQVTM, ANQGSEA. The CDR3 length is 13 residues. The CDR3 DNA is TGCAGCGTTGAATCCGGGACTTACAATGAGCAGTTCTTC. Translation: CSVESGTYNEQFF.

This clone was counted only a few times. V gene TRBV5-1 combines with J gene TRBJ2-3; TRBD1 aligns across 7 bases. This CDR3 is 15 amino acids long. Germline V gene sequence: CDR1 SGHRS, CDR2 YFSETQ. The junction had 2 bases not matched to a gene; V was cut back by 0 bases and J by 1 base. The CDR3 nucleotides are TGCGCCAGCAGCTTGGATGGGACAGGCACAGATACGCAGTATTTT. Translating it yields CASSLDGTGTDTQYF.

This sequence joins TRBV15 and TRBJ1-2, with D unclear. The CDR3 contains 14 residues. Germline values: CDR1 LNHNV, CDR2 YYDKDF (reference sequence). V lost 3 bases and J 2 bases, leaving 10 bases between the germline ends. The CDR3, as DNA: TGTGCCACCAGCAGGGAAACCAGGAACTATGGCTACACCTTC. Protein product: CATSRETRNYGYTF.

The chain joins TRBV5-1 to TRBJ2-3; 8 positions agree with TRBD2. CDR1 is SGHRS and CDR2 is YFSETQ in the germline V gene. The junction had 6 bases not matched to a gene; V was cut back by 6 bases and J by 6 bases. The CDR3 is 13 amino acids. CDR3 region: CASKTGGPDTQYF. CDR3 nucleotides: TGCGCCAGCAAGACGGGAGGGCCGGATACGCAGTATTTT.

This clone was seen more than once but under ten times. V gene TRBV29-1 combines with J gene TRBJ2-7; 7 bases line up with TRBD1. The J segment lost 2 bases and the V segment lost 5 bases, leaving 6 bases of the junction unmatched. The CDR3 runs 13 residues. CDR1 and CDR2 from the germline V gene are SQVTM and ANQGSEA. CDR3 DNA sequence: TGCAGCGTTACCCGGGACAGACCCTACGAGCAGTACTTC. Protein product: CSVTRDRPYEQYF.

This chain links TRBV6-6 with TRBJ2-1; D remains ambiguous. CDR1 and CDR2 from the germline V gene are MNHNY and SVGAGI (reference sequence). The CDR3 runs 13 residues. V was trimmed by 5 bases and J by 5 bases, leaving 10 bases between them. Written as DNA, the CDR3 is TGTGCCAGCAGTGACCAGCTAAACAATGAGCAGTTCTTC. It codes for CASSDQLNNEQFF.

This clone occurred a few times. CDR3 in DNA: TGTGCCAGCAGTTATCCCTCCCTAGCGGGAGTAACCGGGGAGCTGTTTTTT. Translation: CASSYPSLAGVTGELFF. The V gene is TRBV28, the J gene TRBJ2-2; 10 bases agree with TRBD2. This CDR3 contains 17 residues. Germline V gives CDR1 MDHEN, CDR2 SYDVKM. V gave up 4 bases and J gave up 5 bases; unmatched junction bases: 10.

The chain uses TRBV29-1 and TRBJ2-7; the match to TRBD1 covers 8 bases. Germline assignment: CDR1 SQVTM and CDR2 ANQGSEA. The J segment lost 0 bases and the V segment lost 6 bases, leaving 7 bases of the junction unmatched. This CDR3 comprises 14 residues. DNA of the CDR3: TGCAGCGTGATAAGGGACAGGACCTCCTACGAGCAGTACTTC. Translation: CSVIRDRTSYEQYF.